The rows below give T cell receptor beta chains drawn from one sample of a study of T-cell memory formation after mild COVID-19. TCRdb fed the 5' RACE reads into MiXCR, producing one record per CDR3 protein. The table includes about 170,000 distinct CDR3 sequences, approximately 12% detected once. The sample comprised PBMCs or a T cell subset sorted from them (not recorded which). The receptors stem from a man between 18 and 35 years old who had mild COVID-19 (a few samples of this study predate the infection). Cell type and time point are not known. CDR3s include the opening cysteine and the closing phenylalanine or tryptophan. Some rows have no size entry. The others give once, few or many, or a class for an expanded clone.

clone_size: -; v_call: TRBV12-3/TRBV12-4; cdr3_aa: CASSISTSGNTIYF
clone_size: once; v_call: TRBV27; cdr3_aa: CARAHGASVGRFYEQYF
clone_size: few; v_call: TRBV6-2/TRBV6-3; cdr3_aa: CASGLQTGWDQPQHF
clone_size: few; v_call: TRBV4-2; cdr3_aa: CASSSRAGTGNTIYF
clone_size: -; v_call: TRBV6-2/TRBV6-3; cdr3_aa: CASSYWGPEAFF
clone_size: few; v_call: TRBV12-3/TRBV12-4; cdr3_aa: CASSLARGSANTEAFF
clone_size: few; v_call: TRBV7-2; cdr3_aa: CASSLDPGGGDTQYF
clone_size: -; v_call: TRBV7-2; cdr3_aa: CASSLAQFTNEKLFF
clone_size: -; v_call: TRBV30; cdr3_aa: CAWSYRGKTTYNSPLHF
clone_size: -; v_call: TRBV7-3; cdr3_aa: CASSRNRETEAFF
clone_size: few; v_call: TRBV6-5; cdr3_aa: CASSPRVETEAFF
clone_size: -; v_call: TRBV24-1; cdr3_aa: CATSDQREQFF
clone_size: -; v_call: TRBV4-3; cdr3_aa: CASSHGGFTDTQYF
clone_size: few; v_call: TRBV7-6; cdr3_aa: CASSLKSPGAVVGWSKETQYF
clone_size: -; v_call: TRBV9; cdr3_aa: CASSPQSGQGANTEAFF